This T cell receptor beta chain was captured by sequencing in a study of Graves' ophthalmopathy and Graves' hyperthyroidism. Study in general: The term stable hyperthyroidism indicated an absence of ophthalmopathy within 18 months of follow-up. Study-level findings and limits: Using a 13-signature model, the authors split ophthalmopathy from stable hyperthyroidism, with 85% to 90% sensitivity and 81.08% specificity. Among expanded thyroid clonotypes above 0.001 frequency, most also occurred in blood.

RNA transcripts provided the template for amplifying TCR beta CDR3 regions. RT-PCR in the first round used HTBI primers; a second-round multiplex PCR followed. TCRdb itself ran the multiplex PCR reads through MiXCR, one entry per CDR3 protein. The table includes approximately 540,000 distinct CDR3 sequences, 35% to 45% detected once. Newly diagnosed hyperthyroidism donors, aged 18 to 65, duration under 2 months. This clonotype was recorded at least ten times. Its antigen remains unknown. The CDR3 sequence is 13 residues long. Germline values: CDR1 LNHDA, CDR2 SQIVND (reference sequence). V lost 4 bases to trimming and J lost 6 bases, with 12 bases between them.

The source is an adult man with Graves' hyperthyroidism. The source material was peripheral blood or thyroid tissue (not recorded which). The gene calls are TRBV19 and TRBJ1-1; D not resolved. CDR3 nucleotide sequence: TGTGCCAGTAGTAGCGAGTTACGACCTGAAGCTTTCTTT. Residues: CASSSELRPEAFF.